This T cell receptor (beta chain) was recorded in a study of response to subunit inactivated influenza vaccine. This clonotype occurred a few times. Its antigen remains unidentified. Study-level points and caveats: Authors suggested seasonal influenza vaccinations each recruit few new T cells.

TCRdb re-called the RT-PCR reads with MiXCR, one entry per CDR3 protein. The table lists approximately 680,000 distinct CDR3 sequences, 15% to 19% of them singletons. CDR3 length: 17 residues. Germline CDR1 and CDR2: MNHEY and SVGEGT. V was shortened by 2 bases and J by 6 bases, with 20 bases between the two germline ends. The rearrangement uses TRBV6-2 or TRBV6-3 and TRBJ2-1, with D unclear. The sequences come from PBMCs from blood, collected about 13 days after vaccination. The sequence was collected from a man in his forties or fifties who received an inactivated influenza vaccine. The CDR3 DNA reads TGTGCCAGCAGTTACAGGCTGTCCTATCCTAAAACCAATGAGCAGTTCTTC. Protein: CASSYRLSYPKTNEQFF.